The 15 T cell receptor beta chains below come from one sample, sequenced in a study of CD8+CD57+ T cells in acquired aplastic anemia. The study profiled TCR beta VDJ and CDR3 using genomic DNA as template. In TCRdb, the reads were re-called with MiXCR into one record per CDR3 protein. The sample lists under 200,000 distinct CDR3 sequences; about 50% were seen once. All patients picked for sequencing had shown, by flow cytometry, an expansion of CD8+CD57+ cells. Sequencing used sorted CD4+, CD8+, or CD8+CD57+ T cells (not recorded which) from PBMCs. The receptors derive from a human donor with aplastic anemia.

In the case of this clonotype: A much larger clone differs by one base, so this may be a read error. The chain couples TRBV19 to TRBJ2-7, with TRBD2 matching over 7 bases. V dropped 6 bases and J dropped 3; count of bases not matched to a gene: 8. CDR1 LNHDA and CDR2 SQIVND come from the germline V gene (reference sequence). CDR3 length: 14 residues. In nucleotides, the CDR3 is TGTGCCAGTAGGCCCCGGGACTACTACTACGAGCAGTACTTC. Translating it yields CASRPRDYYYEQYF.

CDR3 DNA: TGTGCCAGCAGCACACCGGGACTAGCGGGGGGGCACTCCTCCTACAATGAGCAGTTCTTC. Encoded protein: CASSTPGLAGGHSSYNEQFF. This rearrangement joins TRBV21-1 to TRBJ2-1; the DNA was not compared with TRBD2, the D call given in the table. TRBV21-1 is a listed pseudogene. CDR3 length equals 20 residues.

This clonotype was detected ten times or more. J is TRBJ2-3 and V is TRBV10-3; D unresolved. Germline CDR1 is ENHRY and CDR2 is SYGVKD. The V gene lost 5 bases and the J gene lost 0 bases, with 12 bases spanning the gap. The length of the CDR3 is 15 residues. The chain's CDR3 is CAISRTSPSTDTQYF. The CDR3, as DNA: TGTGCCATCAGTAGAACATCTCCTAGCACAGATACGCAGTATTTT.

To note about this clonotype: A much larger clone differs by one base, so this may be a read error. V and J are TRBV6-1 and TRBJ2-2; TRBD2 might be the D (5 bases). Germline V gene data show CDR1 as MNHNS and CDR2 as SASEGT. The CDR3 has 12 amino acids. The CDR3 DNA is TGTGCCAGCATAGGGCCCACCGGGAAGCTGTTTTTT. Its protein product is CASIGPTGKLFF.

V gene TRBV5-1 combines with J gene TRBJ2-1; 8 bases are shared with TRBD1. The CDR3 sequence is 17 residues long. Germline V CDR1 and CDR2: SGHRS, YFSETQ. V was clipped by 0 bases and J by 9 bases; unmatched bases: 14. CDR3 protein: CASSLGLDRGDGGEQFF. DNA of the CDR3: TGCGCCAGCAGCTTGGGTCTCGACAGGGGCGACGGGGGTGAGCAGTTCTTC.

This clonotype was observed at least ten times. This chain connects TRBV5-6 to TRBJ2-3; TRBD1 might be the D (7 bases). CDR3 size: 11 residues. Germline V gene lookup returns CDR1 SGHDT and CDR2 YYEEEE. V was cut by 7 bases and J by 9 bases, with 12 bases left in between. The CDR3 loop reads CASRQGGTQYF. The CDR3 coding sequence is TGTGCCAGCCGGCAGGGGGGCACGCAGTATTTT.

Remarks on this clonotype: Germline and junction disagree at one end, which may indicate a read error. CDR3 in amino acids: CASSLGLTYKQYF. In DNA, the CDR3 is TGTGCCAGCAGTTTGGGTCTGACCTACAAGCAGTACTTC. The rearrangement joins TRBV27 to TRBJ2-7; D remains unclear. The CDR3 extends over 13 amino acids. The germline V gene encodes CDR1 MNHEY and CDR2 SMNVEV (reference sequence).

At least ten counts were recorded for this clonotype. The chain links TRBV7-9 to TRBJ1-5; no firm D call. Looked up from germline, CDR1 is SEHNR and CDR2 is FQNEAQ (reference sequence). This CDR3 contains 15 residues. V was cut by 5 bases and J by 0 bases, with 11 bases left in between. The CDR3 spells CASSPLSNSNQPQHF. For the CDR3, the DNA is TGTGCCAGCAGCCCCCTATCGAATAGCAATCAGCCCCAGCATTTT.

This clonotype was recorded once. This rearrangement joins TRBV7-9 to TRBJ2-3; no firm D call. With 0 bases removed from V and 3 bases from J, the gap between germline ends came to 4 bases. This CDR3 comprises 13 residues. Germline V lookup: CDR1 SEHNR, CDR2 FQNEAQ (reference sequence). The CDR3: CASSLAYTDTQYF. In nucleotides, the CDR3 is TGTGCCAGCAGCTTAGCTTATACAGATACGCAGTATTTT.

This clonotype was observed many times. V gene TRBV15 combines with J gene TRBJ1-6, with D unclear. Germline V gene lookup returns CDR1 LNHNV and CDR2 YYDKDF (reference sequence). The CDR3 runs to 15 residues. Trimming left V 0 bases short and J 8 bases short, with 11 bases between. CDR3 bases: TGTGCCACCAGCAGAGAGGGAACCGGGGATTCACCCCTCCACTTT. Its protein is CATSREGTGDSPLHF.

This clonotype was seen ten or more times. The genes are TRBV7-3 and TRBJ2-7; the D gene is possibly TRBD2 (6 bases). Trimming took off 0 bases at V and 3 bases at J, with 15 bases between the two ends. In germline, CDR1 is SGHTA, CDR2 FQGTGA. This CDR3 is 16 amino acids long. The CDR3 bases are TGTGCCAGCAGCTTAACCCCATATGGCGGGAACTACGAGCAGTACTTC. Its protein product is CASSLTPYGGNYEQYF.

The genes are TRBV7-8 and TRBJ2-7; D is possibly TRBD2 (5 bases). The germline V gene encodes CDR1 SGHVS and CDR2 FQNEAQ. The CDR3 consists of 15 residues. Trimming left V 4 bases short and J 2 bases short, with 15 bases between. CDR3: CASSSRRFSAYEQYF. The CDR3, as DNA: TGTGCCAGCAGCTCTAGGAGGTTCTCCGCCTACGAGCAGTACTTC. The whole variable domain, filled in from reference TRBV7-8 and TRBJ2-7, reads GAGVSQSPRYKVAKRGQDVALRCDPISGHVSLFWYQQALGQGPEFLTYFQNEAQLDKSGLPSDRFFAERPEGSVSTLKIQRTQQEDSAVYLCASSSRRFSAYEQYFGPGTRLTVT.

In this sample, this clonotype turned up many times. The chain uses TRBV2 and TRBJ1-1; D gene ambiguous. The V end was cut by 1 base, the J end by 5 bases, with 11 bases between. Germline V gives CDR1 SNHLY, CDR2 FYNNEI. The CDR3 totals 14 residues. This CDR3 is CASSEGVGKTEAFF. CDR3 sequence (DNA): TGTGCCAGCAGTGAAGGGGTTGGGAAAACTGAAGCTTTCTTT.

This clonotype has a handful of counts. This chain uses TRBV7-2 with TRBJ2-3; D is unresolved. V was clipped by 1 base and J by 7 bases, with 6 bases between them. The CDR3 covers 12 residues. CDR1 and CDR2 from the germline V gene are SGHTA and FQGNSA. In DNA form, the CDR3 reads TGTGCCAGCAGCTTAGGTTTGAATACGCAGTATTTT. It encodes CASSLGLNTQYF.

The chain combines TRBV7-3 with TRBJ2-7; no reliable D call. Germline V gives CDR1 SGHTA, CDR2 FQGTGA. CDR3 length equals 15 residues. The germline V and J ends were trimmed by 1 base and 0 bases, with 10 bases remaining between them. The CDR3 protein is CASSLNALYSYEQYF. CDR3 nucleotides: TGTGCCAGCAGCTTAAACGCCCTATACTCCTACGAGCAGTACTTC.